Presented here are 19 T cell receptor beta chains from one specimen sequenced in a study of shared clonotypes between healthy human individuals. The assay was immunoSEQ multiplex PCR, and TCRdb's table has in-frame clones only and misses some. The table shows hundreds of thousands of clones, with around 77% occurring only once. The sample consisted of PBMCs. The receptors shown here come from a woman between 40 and 55 years old in good health. Some clones in this sample may be carry-over from other donors' samples.

This chain uses TRBV7-3 with TRBJ2-1; D is perhaps TRBD2 (6 bases). Germline values: CDR1 SGHTA, CDR2 FQGTGA. This CDR3 region has 15 residues. Trimming shortened V by 5 bases and J by 3 bases, and 14 bases separated the two germline ends. For the CDR3, the DNA is TGTGCCAGCAGCCCCGGGTCTAGCGTCTACAATGAGCAGTTCTTC. The encoded protein is CASSPGSSVYNEQFF. The full variable domain, rest sourced from reference TRBV7-3 and TRBJ2-1, is GAGVSQTPSNKVTEKGKYVELRCDPISGHTALYWYRQSLGQGPEFLIYFQGTGAADDSGLPNDRFFAVRPEGSVSTLKIQRTERGDSAVYLCASSPGSSVYNEQFFGPGTRLTVL.

The gene calls are TRBV28 and TRBJ2-5; TRBD1 agrees at 9 bases. The CDR3 is made up of 14 amino acids. Germline values: CDR1 MDHEN, CDR2 SYDVKM. V was clipped by 5 bases and J by 5 bases; unmatched bases: 6. The CDR3, as DNA: TGTGCCAGCAGTGCCGGGACAGGGACGGAGACCCAGTACTTC. It is translated as CASSAGTGTETQYF.

The CDR3 bases are TGTGCCAGCAGTTTGACACAAAGCAATCAGCCCCAGCATTTT. This encodes CASSLTQSNQPQHF. The chain couples TRBV11-2 to TRBJ1-5, with no clear D. With 6 bases removed from V and 1 base from J, the gap between germline ends came to 10 bases. CDR1 and CDR2 (germline): SGHAT, FQNNGV. This CDR3 is built from 14 residues. Full variable domain (outside the CDR3, taken from reference TRBV11-2 and TRBJ1-5): EAGVAQSPRYKIIEKRQSVAFWCNPISGHATLYWYQQILGQGPKLLIQFQNNGVVDDSQLPKDRFSAERLKGVDSTLKIQPAKLEDSAVYLCASSLTQSNQPQHFGDGTRLSIL.

This clone was seen a single time. This chain uses TRBV5-1 with TRBJ2-7; D may be TRBD1 (5 bases). This CDR3 spans 16 amino acids. Germline V gives CDR1 SGHRS, CDR2 YFSETQ. Trimming took 4 bases from V and 0 from J, leaving 17 bases between them. CDR3 sequence reads: CASSPGLRPVSYEQYF. The CDR3 DNA follows: TGCGCCAGCAGCCCAGGGTTACGGCCTGTCTCCTACGAGCAGTACTTC.

DNA of the CDR3: TGTGCCAGCAGGAGGTTTATCAATCAGCCCCAGCATTTT. It is translated as CASRRFINQPQHF. The chain uses TRBV6-5 and TRBJ1-5; no firm D call. Trimming removed 6 bases at V and 3 bases at J, with 9 bases between. Germline CDR1 reads MNHEY; CDR2 reads SVGAGI. There are 13 residues in the CDR3.

Note on this clone: A far larger clone is only one base removed, so a read error is likely. This sample includes further DNA sequences coding for the same CDR3. The chain uses TRBV29-1 and TRBJ1-1; D is possibly TRBD1 (5 bases). The germline CDR1 and CDR2 sequences are SQVTM and ANQGSEA. CDR3 size: 13 residues. In nucleotides, the CDR3 is TGCAGCGCATCGACAGTCATGAACACTGAGGCTTTCTTT. This translates into CSASTVMNTEAFF.

This clone was counted between two and nine times. The V and J genes are TRBV4-2 and TRBJ2-5; 7 positions agree with TRBD2. CDR1 and CDR2 from the germline V gene are LGHNA and YNFKEQ. The V segment lost 5 bases and the J segment 5 bases; nucleotides outside the gene matches: 11. The CDR3 runs to 15 residues. The CDR3 loop is CASSDGGVGGETQYF. CDR3 nucleotide sequence: TGTGCCAGCAGCGATGGGGGGGTTGGTGGGGAGACCCAGTACTTC.

This clone showed up just once. The rearrangement uses TRBV7-9 and TRBJ2-2, with 7 nucleotides matching TRBD2. With V trimmed by 5 bases and J by 3 bases, 6 bases remained unmatched. Germline CDR1 SEHNR, CDR2 FQNEAQ (reference sequence). The CDR3 extends over 15 amino acids. The CDR3 loop reads CASSPRAGDTGELFF. The CDR3 DNA follows: TGTGCCAGCAGCCCGAGGGCGGGAGACACCGGGGAGCTGTTTTTT.

The J gene is TRBJ2-7, the V gene TRBV28; D possibly uses TRBD1 or TRBD2 (5 bases each). The CDR3 consists of 15 residues. Trimming removed 1 base from V and 2 bases from J, with 12 bases in between. Germline V gene data show CDR1 as MDHEN and CDR2 as SYDVKM. The CDR3 DNA sequence: TGTGCCAGCAGTTTATCCGGGGCCCACCCCTACGAGCAGTACTTC. This codes for CASSLSGAHPYEQYF.

This chain links TRBV9 with TRBJ2-1, with a tentative D call TRBD1 (6 bases). The V gene lost 2 bases and the J gene lost 7 bases, with 19 bases spanning the gap. The germline CDR1 and CDR2 sequences are SGDLS and YYNGEE. The CDR3 is 16 amino acids. CDR3 nucleotides: TGTGCCAGCAGCGTCCGGAGTCTAGGGGGAGAGAATGAGCAGTTCTTC. Translating it yields CASSVRSLGGENEQFF. Full variable domain (remainder filled in from reference TRBV9 and TRBJ2-1): DSGVTQTPKHLITATGQRVTLRCSPRSGDLSVYWYQQSLDQGLQFLIQYYNGEERAKGNILERFSAQQFPDLHSELNLSSLELGDSALYFCASSVRSLGGENEQFFGPGTRLTVL.

In its sample, this clone was seen once. The gene calls are TRBV18 and TRBJ2-2, with D possibly TRBD2 on 6 matching bases. Germline CDR1 KGHSH, CDR2 LQKENI. CDR3 length: 17 residues. V lost 4 bases and J 7 bases, leaving 22 bases between the germline ends. CDR3 sequence (DNA): TGTGCCAGCTCACAGGCCCTCACGAATACTAGCCTCGGGGAGCTGTTTTTT. Protein product: CASSQALTNTSLGELFF. Variable domain in full (rest from reference TRBV18 and TRBJ2-2): NAGVMQNPRHLVRRRGQEARLRCSPMKGHSHVYWYRQLPEEGLKFMVYLQKENIIDESGMPKERFSAEFPKEGPSILRIQQVVRGDSAAYFCASSQALTNTSLGELFFGEGSRLTVL.

V is TRBV15 and J is TRBJ2-7, with D maybe TRBD2 (6 bases). The CDR3 covers 16 residues. CDR1 and CDR2 (germline): LNHNV, YYDKDF (reference sequence). The ends were cut back, 3 bases at V and 4 bases at J, with 19 bases in the middle. The CDR3 DNA sequence: TGTGCCACCAGCAGGGGCCCTCTTGGGAGGCCGTACGAGCAGTACTTC. Amino acid sequence: CATSRGPLGRPYEQYF.

This chain connects TRBV4-3 to TRBJ1-1, with 7 bases lining up with TRBD1. The trim removed 3 bases at V and 0 bases at J, leaving 10 bases unmatched. Germline assignment: CDR1 LGHNA and CDR2 YSLEER. CDR3 length equals 17 residues. The CDR3, as DNA: TGCGCCAGCAGCCATCGACAGGGAGGCTCAGTGAACACTGAAGCTTTCTTT. Amino acid sequence: CASSHRQGGSVNTEAFF.

The chain combines TRBV5-1 with TRBJ2-1; 9 bases align to TRBD1. The ends lost 3 bases at V and 8 bases at J; junction bases unmatched: 0. The CDR3 loop spans 12 amino acids. Germline V gene lookup returns CDR1 SGHRS and CDR2 YFSETQ. The CDR3 is CASSWDRDEQFF. The DNA for the CDR3 is TGCGCCAGCAGCTGGGACAGGGATGAGCAGTTCTTC.

The V gene is TRBV19, the J gene TRBJ1-2; D remains ambiguous. CDR3 length: 14 residues. With 0 bases removed from V and 6 bases from J, the gap between germline ends came to 11 bases. Germline V CDR1 and CDR2: LNHDA, SQIVND (reference sequence). In nucleotides, the CDR3 is TGTGCCAGTAGTATAGATCACAGAGATGATGGCTACACCTTC. The encoded protein is CASSIDHRDDGYTF.

The V gene is TRBV9, the J gene TRBJ2-1; 7 bases line up with TRBD1. With 4 bases clipped from V and 1 base from J, the junction kept 5 bases outside the gene matches. The CDR3 totals 15 residues. CDR1 is SGDLS, CDR2 YYNGEE, per germline. The CDR3 is CASSPTGNSYNEQFF. The CDR3 DNA reads as TGTGCCAGCAGCCCGACAGGGAATTCCTACAATGAGCAGTTCTTC.

The genes are TRBV2 and TRBJ2-7; D is unclear. Germline CDR1 reads SNHLY; CDR2 reads FYNNEI. V lost 6 bases and J lost 3, with 9 bases in between. This CDR3 is 12 amino acids long. CDR3 bases: TGTGCCAGCAGGGTCGGAGACTACGAGCAGTACTTC. It specifies CASRVGDYEQYF.

The chain has TRBV29-1 and TRBJ2-7; 9 bases fit TRBD2. The CDR3 length is 16 residues. The germline gives CDR1 SQVTM, CDR2 ANQGSEA. V shed 1 base, J shed 4 bases, and the junction held 11 bases outside the gene matches. The DNA for the CDR3 is TGCAGCGTTGAAGTGATTAGCGGGAGTACTGGGTACGAGCAGTACTTC. This codes for CSVEVISGSTGYEQYF.

The chain joins TRBV28 to TRBJ2-3, with TRBD1 as a possible D gene (6 bases). V was trimmed by 6 bases and J by 5 bases, leaving 9 bases between them. There are 12 residues in the CDR3. In germline, CDR1 is MDHEN, CDR2 SYDVKM. The DNA of the CDR3 is TGTGCCAGCAGCCAGGGGTTAGATACGCAGTATTTT. It encodes CASSQGLDTQYF.